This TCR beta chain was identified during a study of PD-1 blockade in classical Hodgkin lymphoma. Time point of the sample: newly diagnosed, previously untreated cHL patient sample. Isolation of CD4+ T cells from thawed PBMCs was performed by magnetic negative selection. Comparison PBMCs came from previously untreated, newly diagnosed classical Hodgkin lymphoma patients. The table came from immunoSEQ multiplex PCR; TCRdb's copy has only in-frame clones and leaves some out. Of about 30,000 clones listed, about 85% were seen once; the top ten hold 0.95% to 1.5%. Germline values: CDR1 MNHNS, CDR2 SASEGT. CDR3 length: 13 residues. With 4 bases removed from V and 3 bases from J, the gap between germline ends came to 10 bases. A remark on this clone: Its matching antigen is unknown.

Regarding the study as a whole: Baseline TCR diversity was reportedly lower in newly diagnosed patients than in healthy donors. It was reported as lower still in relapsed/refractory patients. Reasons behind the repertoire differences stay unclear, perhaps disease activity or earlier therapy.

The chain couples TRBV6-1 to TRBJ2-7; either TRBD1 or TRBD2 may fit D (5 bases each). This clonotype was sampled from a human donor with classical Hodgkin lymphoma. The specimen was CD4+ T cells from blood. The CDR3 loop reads CASSVGTNYEQYV. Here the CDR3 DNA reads TGTGCCAGCAGTGTCGGGACCAACTACGAGCAGTACGTC.